These 20 T cell receptor beta chains originate from one sample sequenced in a study of Ad26.COV2.S vaccination and SARS-CoV-2 variants. Treatment here: roughly 19 received Ad26.COV2.S at low or high dose, single or two shots; 5 received placebo; per-sample allocation not given. Vaccine and placebo recipients were sampled on day 63 after the first injection. Profiling relied on immunoSEQ multiplex PCR, and the TCRdb table lists in-frame clones only, not all of them. Counted here are 380,000 or so clones, around 88% occurring once; the ten biggest clones make up about 4.6%. The sequencing here drew on peripheral blood, taken in a trial of Ad26.COV2.S vaccine versus placebo. These receptor sequences come from a person between 18 and 59 years old who received the Ad26.COV2.S COVID-19 vaccine or a placebo.

The gene calls are TRBV29-1 and TRBJ2-7; TRBD2 matches 8 bases. The V gene end was trimmed by 7 bases and the J gene end by 3 bases; junction bases not matched to a gene: 2. Germline CDR1 and CDR2: SQVTM and ANQGSEA. This CDR3 contains 11 residues. This CDR3 reads CSATSGYEQYF. In DNA form, the CDR3 reads TGCAGCGCAACTAGCGGCTACGAGCAGTACTTC.

The chain is built from TRBV3-1 (or the pseudogene TRBV3-2) and TRBJ2-7; the D is unclear. V lost 5 bases and J 7 bases, leaving 18 bases between the germline ends. This CDR3 contains 14 residues. Germline V gene data show CDR1 as LGHDT and CDR2 as YNNKEL (reference sequence). The CDR3 coding sequence is TGTGCCAGCAGCATTAGTGGGCTAGACGGTGAGCAGTACTTC. This translates into CASSISGLDGEQYF.

The rearrangement links TRBV19 to TRBJ2-5, with D tentatively TRBD1 or TRBD2 (5 bases each). CDR1 and CDR2 (germline): LNHDA, SQIVND (reference sequence). The V end was cut by 4 bases, the J end by 1 base, with 13 bases between. The CDR3 covers 15 residues. CDR3 bases: TGTGCCAGTAGTAGACAACCGGGACGCCAAGAGACCCAGTACTTC. It yields the protein CASSRQPGRQETQYF.

This chain uses TRBV5-6 with TRBJ1-2, with no clear D. The CDR3 consists of 14 residues. Between the trimmed V and J ends, which lost 2 bases and 4 bases, there was a span of 12 bases. CDR1 SGHDT and CDR2 YYEEEE come from the germline V gene. Here the CDR3 reads CASSLDPETYGYTF. The CDR3 DNA sequence: TGTGCCAGCAGCTTAGACCCGGAGACCTATGGCTACACCTTC.

Only a few counts were recorded for this clone. The rearrangement joins TRBV2 to TRBJ2-7, with 8 bases matching TRBD2. Germline loops: CDR1 SNHLY, CDR2 FYNNEI. Trimming removed 5 bases from V and 2 bases from J; junction bases left unmatched: 11. The CDR3 runs to 16 residues. Written as DNA, the CDR3 is TGTGCCAGCAGTAGAGGTGCGACTAGCGAAACCTACGAGCAGTACTTC. Its translation is CASSRGATSETYEQYF.

This sequence joins TRBV5-1 and TRBJ1-1; D is undetermined. This CDR3 comprises 13 residues. The germline CDR1 and CDR2 sequences are SGHRS and YFSETQ. V was clipped by 4 bases and J by 0 bases, with 7 bases between them. CDR3 DNA: TGCGCCAGCAGCGCCGGGGTGAACACTGAAGCTTTCTTT. Protein: CASSAGVNTEAFF. Looking up the rest from reference TRBV5-1 and TRBJ1-1 gives the full variable domain: KAGVTQTPRYLIKTRGQQVTLSCSPISGHRSVSWYQQTPGQGLQFLFEYFSETQRNKGNFPGRFSGRQFSNSRSEMNVSTLELGDSALYLCASSAGVNTEAFFGQGTRLTVV.

The chain employs TRBV12-3 or TRBV12-4 and TRBJ2-5; TRBD1 matches at 9 bases. The CDR3 sequence is 13 residues long. V trimming: 6 bases; J trimming: 3 bases; junction bases outside the gene matches: 2. The CDR3 protein is CASRRTGEETQYF. For the CDR3, the DNA is TGTGCCAGCAGGCGGACAGGGGAAGAGACCCAGTACTTC.

The chain recombines TRBV28 with TRBJ2-7; D gene ambiguous. CDR3 size: 12 residues. The V end was cut by 7 bases, the J end by 3 bases, with 10 bases between. Germline V gene lookup returns CDR1 MDHEN and CDR2 SYDVKM. The CDR3 DNA is TGTGCCAGCATCGGCAGAGACTACGAGCAGTACTTC. It codes for CASIGRDYEQYF.

J is TRBJ2-2 and V is TRBV11-2; 11 bases line up with TRBD2. V lost 6 bases and J lost 4; bases outside the gene matches: 7. This CDR3 is built from 16 residues. Germline CDR1 reads SGHAT; CDR2 reads FQNNGV. The CDR3 sequence: CASSFSGRAGTGELFF. The CDR3 DNA sequence: TGTGCCAGCAGTTTTAGCGGGAGGGCCGGCACCGGGGAGCTGTTTTTT.

The chain combines TRBV19 with TRBJ2-5, with a weak D call TRBD1 (6 bases). Germline V gives CDR1 LNHDA, CDR2 SQIVND (reference sequence). The CDR3 covers 15 residues. The V and J ends lost 1 base and 1 base respectively, with 10 bases between them. Here the CDR3 DNA reads TGTGCCAGTAGTATAGGACAGGCCCGCCAAGAGACCCAGTACTTC. Protein: CASSIGQARQETQYF.

This chain joins TRBV9 and TRBJ2-1; 7 nucleotides agree with TRBD2. V shed 4 bases and J 7 bases; nucleotides not matched to a gene: 14. CDR3 size: 16 residues. CDR1 is SGDLS and CDR2 is YYNGEE in the germline V gene. As DNA, the CDR3 is TGTGCCAGCAGCCCACCGACTAGCCGGACGACGAATGAGCAGTTCTTC. It encodes CASSPPTSRTTNEQFF.

V gene TRBV5-1 combines with J gene TRBJ1-4, with D possibly being TRBD1 (5 bases). The CDR3 is 17 residues long. V lost 4 bases to trimming and J lost 2 bases, with 18 bases between them. Germline V gene data show CDR1 as SGHRS and CDR2 as YFSETQ. The CDR3 DNA reads TGCGCCAGCAGCCCGACGCCCGGGGGGGTCACTAATGAAAAACTGTTTTTT. This translates into CASSPTPGGVTNEKLFF.

The V and J genes are TRBV4-2 and TRBJ1-6; D is undetermined. V lost 6 bases, J lost 8 bases, and 11 bases lay in between. CDR1 and CDR2 (germline): LGHNA, YNFKEQ. There are 13 residues in the CDR3. For the CDR3, the DNA is TGTGCCAGCAGGGCGAGGAAGGATTCACCCCTCCACTTT. Encoded protein: CASRARKDSPLHF.

This sequence joins TRBV6-5 and TRBJ1-1, with no clear D. Per the germline V gene, CDR1 is MNHEY and CDR2 is SVGAGI. V lost 2 bases, J lost 1 base, and 8 bases lay in between. The CDR3 runs to 14 residues. The CDR3 nucleotides are TGTGCCAGCAGTTACAGAAACAGGAACACTGAAGCTTTCTTT. Amino acids: CASSYRNRNTEAFF.

The rearrangement links TRBV4-3 to TRBJ1-2; 9 nucleotides agree with TRBD1. Trimming removed 4 bases from V and 2 bases from J; junction bases left unmatched: 8. Germline loops: CDR1 LGHNA, CDR2 YSLEER. This CDR3 is 16 amino acids long. CDR3 region: CASSLRGTGRNYGYTF. CDR3 nucleotide sequence: TGCGCCAGCAGCCTAAGGGGGACAGGGCGAAACTATGGCTACACCTTC.

The chain combines TRBV30 with TRBJ2-2; a weak D match, TRBD2 (6 bases). CDR1 and CDR2 (germline): GTSNPN, SVGIG (reference sequence). The V end was cut by 1 base, the J end by 6 bases, with 15 bases between. This CDR3 comprises 15 residues. CDR3 bases: TGTGCCTGGAGTGCCCGGGACTCCTCTGCCGGGGAGCTGTTTTTT. This translates into CAWSARDSSAGELFF.

In its sample, this clone was seen a few times. The gene calls are TRBV4-1 and TRBJ2-2, with D perhaps assigned TRBD1 or TRBD2 (6 bases each). CDR3 length: 15 residues. The ends were cut back, 2 bases at V and 3 bases at J, with 10 bases in the middle. Germline V gene data show CDR1 as MGHRA and CDR2 as YSYEKL. The CDR3 sequence: CASSQSGADTGELFF. The CDR3 nucleotides read TGCGCCAGCAGCCAATCGGGGGCGGACACCGGGGAGCTGTTTTTT.

This clone was seen a few times. This chain connects TRBV14 to TRBJ2-2; possibly TRBD1 for D (5 bases). The CDR3 is made up of 15 amino acids. Looked up from germline, CDR1 is SGHDN and CDR2 is FVKESK. V was trimmed by 3 bases and J by 6 bases, leaving 14 bases between them. CDR3 region: CASSHQGVRAGELFF. The CDR3 coding sequence is TGTGCCAGCAGCCATCAAGGGGTCCGCGCCGGGGAGCTGTTTTTT.

This clone has only one observation. The rearrangement joins TRBV29-1 to TRBJ2-3; 8 bases map to TRBD2. The J segment lost 1 base and the V segment lost 3 bases, leaving 3 bases of the junction unmatched. CDR1 and CDR2 (germline): SQVTM, ANQGSEA. The CDR3 covers 14 residues. In nucleotides, the CDR3 is TGCAGCGTTGATCCAGCGGGGGGCACAGATACGCAGTATTTT. Its translation is CSVDPAGGTDTQYF.

The chain employs TRBV11-2 and TRBJ2-7; TRBD1 matches 7 bases. CDR3 length: 15 amino acids. With V trimmed by 4 bases and J by 2 bases, 8 bases remained unmatched. CDR1 and CDR2 from the germline V gene are SGHAT and FQNNGV. CDR3: CASSSPGQLTYEQYF. In DNA form, the CDR3 reads TGTGCCAGCAGCTCACCGGGACAGCTTACCTACGAGCAGTACTTC.